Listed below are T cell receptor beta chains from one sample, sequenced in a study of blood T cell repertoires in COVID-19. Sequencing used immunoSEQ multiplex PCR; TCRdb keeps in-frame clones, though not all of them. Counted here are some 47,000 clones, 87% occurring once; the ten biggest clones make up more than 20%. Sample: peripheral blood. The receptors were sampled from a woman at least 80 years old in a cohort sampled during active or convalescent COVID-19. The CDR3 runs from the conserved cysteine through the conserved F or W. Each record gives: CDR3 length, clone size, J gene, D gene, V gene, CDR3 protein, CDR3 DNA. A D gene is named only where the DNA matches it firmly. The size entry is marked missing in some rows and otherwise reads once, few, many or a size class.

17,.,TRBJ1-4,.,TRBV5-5,CASSLVWSGGFTEKLFF,TGTGCCAGCAGCTTGGTATGGAGCGGGGGCTTTACCGAAAAACTGTTTTTT
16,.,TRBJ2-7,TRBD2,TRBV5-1,CASSVSVAGSSYEQYF,TGCGCCAGCAGCGTCAGCGTAGCGGGAAGCTCCTACGAGCAGTACTTC
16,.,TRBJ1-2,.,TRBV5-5,CASSWGDRGRLDGYTF,TGTGCCAGCAGCTGGGGGGATAGGGGACGTCTAGACGGCTACACCTTC
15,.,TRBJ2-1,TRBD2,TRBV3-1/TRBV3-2,CASSQLSGPYNEQFF,TGTGCCAGCAGCCAACTTAGCGGGCCCTACAATGAGCAGTTCTTC
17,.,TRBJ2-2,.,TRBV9,CASSVGEGAANTGELFF,TGTGCCAGCAGCGTAGGGGAAGGGGCCGCCAACACCGGGGAGCTGTTTTTT
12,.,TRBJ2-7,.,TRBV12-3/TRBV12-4,CASSPPLREQYF,TGTGCCAGCAGTCCCCCGCTGAGAGAGCAGTACTTC
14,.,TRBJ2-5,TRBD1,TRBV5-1,CASSSSGQEETQYF,TGCGCCAGCAGCTCCTCGGGACAGGAAGAGACCCAGTACTTC
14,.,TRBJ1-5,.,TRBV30,CAWTGARGNQPQHF,TGTGCCTGGACCGGCGCCAGGGGCAATCAGCCCCAGCATTTT
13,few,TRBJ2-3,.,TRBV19,CASCGGGADTQYF,TGTGCCAGTTGTGGCGGAGGGGCAGATACGCAGTATTTT
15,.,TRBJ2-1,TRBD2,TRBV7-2,CASSPSGSSYNEQFF,TGTGCCAGCAGCCCTAGCGGAAGCTCCTACAATGAGCAGTTCTTC
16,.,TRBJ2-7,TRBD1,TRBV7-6,CASSLASTGAPYEQYF,TGTGCCAGCAGCTTAGCAAGTACAGGGGCCCCCTACGAGCAGTACTTC
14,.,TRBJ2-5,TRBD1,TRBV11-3,CASQPGQGRETQYF,TGTGCCAGCCAACCAGGACAGGGAAGAGAGACCCAGTACTTC
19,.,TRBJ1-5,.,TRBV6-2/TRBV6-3,CASSYSPGRLDTSNQPQHF,TGTGCCAGCAGTTACTCGCCGGGTCGACTGGACACTAGCAATCAGCCCCAGCATTTT
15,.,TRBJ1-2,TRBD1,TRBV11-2,CASSSGQAKNYGYTF,TGTGCCAGCAGCTCAGGACAGGCAAAGAACTATGGCTACACCTTC
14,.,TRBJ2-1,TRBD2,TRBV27,CASSFGLANNEQFF,TGTGCCAGCAGTTTTGGACTAGCCAACAATGAGCAGTTCTTC
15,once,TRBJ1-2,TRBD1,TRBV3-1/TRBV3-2,CASSQDQGAPGGYTF,TGTGCCAGCAGCCAAGATCAGGGGGCGCCGGGTGGCTACACCTTC
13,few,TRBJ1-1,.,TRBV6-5,CASSPYMVGEAFF,TGTGCCAGCAGTCCTTACATGGTTGGTGAAGCTTTCTTT
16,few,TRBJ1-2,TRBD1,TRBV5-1,CASSLTTGETNYGYTF,TGCGCCAGCAGCTTGACTACAGGGGAAACTAACTATGGCTACACCTTC
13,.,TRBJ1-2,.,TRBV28,CASSLNSHYGYTF,TGTGCCAGCAGTTTAAACAGCCACTATGGCTACACCTTC
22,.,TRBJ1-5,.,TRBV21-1,CASSNWAFRSTGPVFWGQPQHF,TGTGCCAGCAGCAACTGGGCTTTTAGATCGACAGGGCCGGTGTTTTGGGGTCAGCCCCAGCATTTT
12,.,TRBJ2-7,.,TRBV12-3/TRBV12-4,CASSSGSREQYF,TGTGCCAGCAGTTCGGGAAGCCGGGAGCAGTACTTC
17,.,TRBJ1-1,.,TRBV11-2,CASSLDTFPPMNTEAFF,TGTGCCAGCAGCTTAGACACCTTCCCCCCTATGAACACTGAAGCTTTCTTT
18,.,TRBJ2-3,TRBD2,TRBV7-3,CASSLNERGTLRTDTQYF,TGTGCCAGCAGCTTAAACGAGCGGGGGACGCTACGCACAGATACGCAGTATTTT
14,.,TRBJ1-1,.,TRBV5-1,CASSLRQDTTEAFF,TGCGCCAGCAGCTTGAGGCAGGACACCACTGAAGCTTTCTTT
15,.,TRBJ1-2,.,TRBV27,CASSLRLRGGYGYTF,TGTGCCAGCAGTTTACGTTTAAGGGGCGGCTATGGCTACACCTTC
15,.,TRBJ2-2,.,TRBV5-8,CASSLDRANTGELFF,TGTGCCAGCAGCTTGGACAGGGCGAACACCGGGGAGCTGTTTTTT
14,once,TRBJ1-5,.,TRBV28,CASSLTGVGQPQHF,TGTGCCAGCAGTTTAACGGGGGTAGGTCAGCCCCAGCATTTT
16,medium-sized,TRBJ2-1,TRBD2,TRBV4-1,CASSPHASGGYNEQFF,TGCGCCAGCAGCCCCCATGCTAGCGGGGGTTACAATGAGCAGTTCTTC
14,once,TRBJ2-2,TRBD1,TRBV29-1,CSVGDRGQTGELFF,TGCAGCGTTGGGGACAGGGGGCAAACCGGGGAGCTGTTTTTT
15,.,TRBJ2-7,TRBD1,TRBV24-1,CATSDQDRVFYEQYF,TGTGCCACCAGTGATCAGGACAGGGTATTCTACGAGCAGTACTTC
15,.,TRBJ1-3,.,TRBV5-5,CASSFRGNSGNTIYF,TGTGCCAGCAGCTTCAGAGGTAACTCTGGAAACACCATATATTTT
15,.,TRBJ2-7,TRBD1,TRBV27,CASSPGTGGWYEQYF,TGTGCCAGCAGTCCCGGGACAGGGGGCTGGTACGAGCAGTACTTC
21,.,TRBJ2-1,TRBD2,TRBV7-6,CASSLSTSGRAEWGSYNEQFF,TGTGCCAGCAGCCTCTCAACTAGCGGGAGGGCCGAGTGGGGCTCTTACAATGAGCAGTTCTTC
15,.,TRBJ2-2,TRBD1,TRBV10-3,CAISGQGLGAGELFF,TGTGCCATCTCGGGACAGGGATTAGGGGCCGGGGAGCTGTTTTTT
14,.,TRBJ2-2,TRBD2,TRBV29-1,CSVAGRQNTGELFF,TGCAGCGTTGCCGGGAGGCAGAACACCGGGGAGCTGTTTTTT
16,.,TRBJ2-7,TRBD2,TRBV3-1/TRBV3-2,CASSRRGSGSSYEQYF,TGTGCCAGCAGCCGCCGCGGGAGCGGGAGCTCCTACGAGCAGTACTTC
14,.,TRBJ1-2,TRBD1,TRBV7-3,CASSSRQGIGGYTF,TGTGCCAGCAGCTCACGACAGGGAATAGGTGGCTACACCTTC
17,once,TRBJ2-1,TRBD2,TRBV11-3,CASSSPAGEGGYNEQFF,TGTGCCAGCAGCTCCCCGGCGGGAGAGGGTGGCTACAATGAGCAGTTCTTC
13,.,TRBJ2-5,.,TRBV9,CASSLQAQETQYF,TGTGCCAGCAGCCTACAGGCCCAAGAGACCCAGTACTTC
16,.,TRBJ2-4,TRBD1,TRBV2,CASIPRTGQAKNIQYF,TGTGCCAGCATCCCCCGGACAGGGCAAGCCAAAAACATTCAGTACTTC
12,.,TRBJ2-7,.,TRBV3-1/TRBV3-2,CASSPTIYEQYF,TGTGCCAGCAGCCCGACTATCTACGAGCAGTACTTC
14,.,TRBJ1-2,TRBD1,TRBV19,CASSIRTGKSGYTF,TGTGCCAGTAGTATAAGGACAGGAAAGTCTGGCTACACCTTC
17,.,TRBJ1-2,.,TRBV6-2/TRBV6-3,CASSSFTSGRRDYGYTF,TGTGCCAGCAGTTCATTTACTTCGGGCAGGCGGGACTATGGCTACACCTTC
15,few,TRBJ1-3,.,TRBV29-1,CSVDKRSFSGNTIYF,TGCAGCGTTGATAAACGGTCTTTCTCTGGAAACACCATATATTTT
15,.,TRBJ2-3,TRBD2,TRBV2,CASSGGGGNTDTQYF,TGTGCCAGCAGTGGCGGGGGGGGGAACACAGATACGCAGTATTTT
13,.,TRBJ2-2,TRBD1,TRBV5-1,CASADRDTGELFF,TGCGCCAGCGCGGACAGGGACACCGGGGAGCTGTTTTTT
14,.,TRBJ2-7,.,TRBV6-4,CASPQTRREREQYF,TGTGCCAGCCCCCAGACTCGGAGGGAGAGGGAGCAGTACTTC
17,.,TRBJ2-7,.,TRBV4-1,CASSQDLLSELTYEQYF,TGCGCCAGCAGCCAGGACTTACTGAGTGAGCTAACCTACGAGCAGTACTTC
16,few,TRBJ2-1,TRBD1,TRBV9,CASSLRGSGTHNEQFF,TGTGCCAGCAGCCTCAGGGGGTCTGGTACTCACAATGAGCAGTTCTTC
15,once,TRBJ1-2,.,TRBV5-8,CASSRGASPSRGYTF,TGTGCCAGCAGCCGCGGGGCTTCTCCTTCGAGGGGCTACACCTTC
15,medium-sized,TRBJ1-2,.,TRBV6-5,CASTFQHTTNYGYTF,TGTGCCAGCACCTTCCAACATACTACGAACTATGGCTACACCTTC
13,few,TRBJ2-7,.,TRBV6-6,CACTRSSSYEQYF,TGTGCCTGTACCCGGAGCAGCTCCTACGAGCAGTACTTC